A selection of T cell receptor beta chains follows, all from one sample in a study of cytomegalovirus exposure and HLA in healthy donors. This table comes from immunoSEQ multiplex PCR, and its TCRdb copy is limited to in-frame clones, with some not included. The sample shows fewer than 400,000 clones, 88% of them seen only once. Sequenced input: PBMCs. Receptors originate from a man aged 25-40 years in good health and CMV-seronegative. Each CDR3 is given with its conserved first and last residue. Fields, in order: V gene, J gene, CDR3 protein.

v_call: TRBV7-9; j_call: TRBJ1-4; cdr3_aa: CASSGDLEKLFF
v_call: TRBV6-6; j_call: TRBJ1-2; cdr3_aa: CASRRTGQGYGYTF
v_call: TRBV2; j_call: TRBJ1-2; cdr3_aa: CASGNPDGQSYGYTF
v_call: TRBV6-1; j_call: TRBJ2-7; cdr3_aa: CASTSGGHISYEQYF
v_call: TRBV25-1; j_call: TRBJ2-5; cdr3_aa: CASTPHRDRGPETQYF
v_call: TRBV5-1; j_call: TRBJ1-1; cdr3_aa: CASSLQGGQNTEAFF
v_call: TRBV18; j_call: TRBJ2-5; cdr3_aa: CASSPRQGGHQETQYF
v_call: TRBV7-9; j_call: TRBJ2-3; cdr3_aa: CASSLVLAGGYDTQYF
v_call: TRBV18; j_call: TRBJ1-2; cdr3_aa: CASSPAGTDYGYTF
v_call: TRBV15; j_call: TRBJ2-2; cdr3_aa: CATSREGLATGELFF
v_call: TRBV4-1; j_call: TRBJ1-2; cdr3_aa: CASSPQEGAFYGYTF
v_call: TRBV9; j_call: TRBJ2-3; cdr3_aa: CASSSVRGFGADTQYF
v_call: TRBV9; j_call: TRBJ1-6; cdr3_aa: CASSPRTGQNSPLHF
v_call: TRBV5-4; j_call: TRBJ1-1; cdr3_aa: CASSRDRGPVEAFF
v_call: TRBV30; j_call: TRBJ2-3; cdr3_aa: CAGTSGGSGYF
v_call: TRBV6-5; j_call: TRBJ1-2; cdr3_aa: CASSYRVAYGYTF
v_call: TRBV10-1; j_call: TRBJ2-7; cdr3_aa: CASSAGRSNEQYF
v_call: TRBV16; j_call: TRBJ2-7; cdr3_aa: CASSPRRDRTYEQYF
v_call: TRBV4-3; j_call: TRBJ1-1; cdr3_aa: CASSQDSLRVVNTEAFF
v_call: TRBV6-5; j_call: TRBJ2-7; cdr3_aa: CASSYARTGGHYEQYF
v_call: TRBV7-9; j_call: TRBJ2-7; cdr3_aa: CASSPQGARDEQYF
v_call: TRBV11-2; j_call: TRBJ1-3; cdr3_aa: CASSPDRVFGNTIYF
v_call: TRBV5-4; j_call: TRBJ2-1; cdr3_aa: CASSSDRGHLNEQFF
v_call: TRBV4-3; j_call: TRBJ1-2; cdr3_aa: CASSQERGLKLNYGYTF
v_call: TRBV29-1; j_call: TRBJ2-5; cdr3_aa: CSVGVGGEETQYF
v_call: TRBV9; j_call: TRBJ1-3; cdr3_aa: CASSARQGFRNTIYF
v_call: TRBV5-4; j_call: TRBJ1-4; cdr3_aa: CATAHRTNEKLFF
v_call: TRBV18; j_call: TRBJ1-2; cdr3_aa: CASSQNSGGYTF
v_call: TRBV2; j_call: TRBJ2-5; cdr3_aa: CASSAGRLAGGKGETQYF
v_call: TRBV27; j_call: TRBJ1-4; cdr3_aa: CASSLGRTEKLFF
v_call: TRBV4-3; j_call: TRBJ2-7; cdr3_aa: CASSQDSQGDYEQYF
v_call: TRBV4-3; j_call: TRBJ1-1; cdr3_aa: CASSQDTVRAEAFF
v_call: TRBV18; j_call: TRBJ1-4; cdr3_aa: CASSQDFNEKLFF
v_call: TRBV6-1; j_call: TRBJ2-7; cdr3_aa: CASNQGSYEQYF
v_call: TRBV2; j_call: TRBJ1-1; cdr3_aa: CASSRHENTEAFF
v_call: TRBV6-6; j_call: TRBJ2-5; cdr3_aa: CASSDGTVQETQYF
v_call: TRBV19; j_call: TRBJ2-3; cdr3_aa: CASSISPTGLSNTQYF
v_call: TRBV19; j_call: TRBJ1-2; cdr3_aa: CASSMNDRYYGYTF
v_call: TRBV19; j_call: TRBJ2-7; cdr3_aa: CASSIRYGDHEQYF
v_call: TRBV5-6; j_call: TRBJ2-7; cdr3_aa: CASSPAGAGEQYF
v_call: TRBV7-9; j_call: TRBJ1-5; cdr3_aa: CASSRGGNQPQHF
v_call: TRBV7-6; j_call: TRBJ2-1; cdr3_aa: CASSLGLAFEQFF
v_call: TRBV5-1; j_call: TRBJ1-1; cdr3_aa: CASSLASGGWTEAFF
v_call: TRBV7-9; j_call: TRBJ2-7; cdr3_aa: CASSRGGAVYEQYF
v_call: TRBV18; j_call: TRBJ2-5; cdr3_aa: CASSPLTLSRETQYF
v_call: TRBV11-3; j_call: TRBJ2-7; cdr3_aa: CASSPGGGAYEQYF
v_call: TRBV25-1; j_call: TRBJ2-7; cdr3_aa: CASSDFRDRAYEQYF
v_call: TRBV12-2; j_call: TRBJ1-1; cdr3_aa: CASRSDGGGGVMNTEAFF
v_call: TRBV27; j_call: TRBJ2-3; cdr3_aa: CASSPSGGRSDTQYF
v_call: TRBV5-4; j_call: TRBJ2-1; cdr3_aa: CASSLDGTGPNEQFF
v_call: TRBV11-2; j_call: TRBJ2-1; cdr3_aa: CASSLPETSGGETYNEQFF
v_call: TRBV5-1; j_call: TRBJ1-5; cdr3_aa: CASSLTGDSNQPQHF
v_call: TRBV14; j_call: TRBJ2-1; cdr3_aa: CASSQVTGLDYNEQFF